This T cell receptor (beta chain) was recovered during a study of shared clonotypes between healthy human individuals. Regarding the study as a whole: As a rule, naive subsets had a larger estimated richness than memory subsets.

On this clone itself: No antigen is known for it.

Replicate PCRs from sorted subsets contained 200 ng DNA, which is 29,000 or so T cell genomes. Clones were sequenced by immunoSEQ multiplex PCR, and TCRdb holds only the in-frame ones, with some missing. The sample lists over 750,000 clones, 90% to 97% occurring once. V lost 4 bases, J lost 1 base, and 4 bases stayed unmatched. The CDR3 totals 15 residues. CDR1 MNHEY and CDR2 SVGAGI come from the germline V gene. Positively selected for CCR7, the CD45RO-negative cells used as naive CD8 cells excluded terminally differentiated effector memory CD45RA+ cells. The sample taken for sequencing was naive CD8+ T cells sorted from blood. V is TRBV6-5 and J is TRBJ1-3; 7 bases map to TRBD1. The receptor's source is a young man in good health. CDR3 nucleotide sequence: TGTGCCAGCAGTTTGACAGGGATATCTGGAAACACCATATATTTT. This translates into CASSLTGISGNTIYF.